The next 9 T cell receptor beta chains were all read from a single sample in a study of early T cells in non-severe SARS-CoV-2 infection. TCRdb used MiXCR to reprocess the 5' RACE reads, holding one entry per CDR3 protein. The sample yields 25,000 to 30,000 distinct CDR3 sequences, roughly 5.4% seen once. The sample was whole blood. These receptors all stem from an adult who was a healthcare worker with PCR-confirmed SARS-CoV-2 infection or an uninfected control (not recorded which).

This clonotype showed up many times. One end of the junction varies from germline; a read error may be responsible. The gene calls are TRBV9 and TRBJ2-3; no definite D call. The germline V gene has CDR1 SGDLS and CDR2 YYNGEE. This CDR3 is 14 amino acids long. The CDR3 sequence is CASSVGLLADTQYF. Here the CDR3 DNA reads TGTGCCAGCAGCGTAGGTCTACTGGCAGACACGCAGTATTTT. The whole variable domain, remainder taken from reference TRBV9 and TRBJ2-3, is DSGVTQTPKHLITATGQRVTLRCSPRSGDLSVYWYQQSLDQGLQFLIQYYNGEERAKGNILERFSAQQFPDLHSELNLSSLELGDSALYFCASSVGLLADTQYFGPGTRLTVL.

The chain employs TRBV11-2 and TRBJ2-1; perhaps TRBD2 as D (6 bases). CDR1 is SGHAT and CDR2 is FQNNGV in the germline V gene. V was shortened by 1 base and J by 5 bases, with 21 bases between the two germline ends. The CDR3 extends over 18 amino acids. The CDR3 reads CASSLVLFGTATDNEQFF. The CDR3 region has the DNA TGTGCCAGCAGCTTAGTTTTATTTGGGACTGCGACCGACAATGAGCAGTTCTTC. Full variable domain (rest looked up from reference TRBV11-2 and TRBJ2-1): EAGVAQSPRYKIIEKRQSVAFWCNPISGHATLYWYQQILGQGPKLLIQFQNNGVVDDSQLPKDRFSAERLKGVDSTLKIQPAKLEDSAVYLCASSLVLFGTATDNEQFFGPGTRLTVL.

Remarks on this clonotype: Mismatch with germline at one junction end may stem from a read error. The rearrangement links TRBV6-5 to TRBJ1-1; 8 bases are a match to TRBD1. The CDR3 has 14 residues. Germline V CDR1 and CDR2: MNHEY, SVGAGI. The CDR3 DNA follows: TGTGTCAGCAGGAGGACAGGGATGGGCACTGAAGCTTTCTTT. This translates into CVSRRTGMGTEAFF.

The sample holds a few counts of this clonotype. This chain connects TRBV6-2 or TRBV6-3 to TRBJ2-5; 9 bases are shared with TRBD2. Germline V gives CDR1 MNHEY, CDR2 SVGEGT. The CDR3 sequence is 17 residues long. Trimming at V came to 8 bases and at J to 5 bases, leaving 18 bases not matched to a gene. CDR3 bases: TGTGCCAGCGCCCCACGGAGCGGGGGGACACTACGGGAGACCCAGTACTTC. It specifies CASAPRSGGTLRETQYF.

This clonotype has only a few counts. V gene TRBV27 combines with J gene TRBJ2-5; D is unresolved. The CDR3 extends over 11 amino acids. Germline loops: CDR1 MNHEY, CDR2 SMNVEV (reference sequence). V was pared by 6 bases and J by 4 bases, with 6 bases between. CDR3 nucleotides: TGTGCCAGCAGGTCAGGAGAGACCCAGTACTTC. Its translation: CASRSGETQYF.

V gene TRBV6-6 combines with J gene TRBJ2-2, with D possibly being TRBD1 (5 bases). This CDR3 has 17 residues. Per germline, CDR1 MNHNY and CDR2 SVGAGI (reference sequence). The V end was cut by 0 bases, the J end by 0 bases, with 11 bases between. The CDR3 loop reads CASSYSYLGPNTGELFF. In DNA, the CDR3 is TGTGCCAGCAGTTACTCATACTTGGGGCCGAACACCGGGGAGCTGTTTTTT.

This clonotype came up a few times. The CDR3 sequence: CASSPGQADGYTF. The CDR3 DNA reads TGTGCCAGCAGTCCCGGACAGGCGGATGGCTACACCTTC. J is TRBJ1-2 and V is TRBV12-3 or TRBV12-4; 7 bases line up with TRBD1. J gave up 6 bases and V 5 bases, and 6 bases lay outside the gene matches. The CDR3 length is 13 residues.

The chain employs TRBV29-1 and TRBJ2-1; D might be TRBD2 (5 bases). CDR1 SQVTM and CDR2 ANQGSEA come from the germline V gene. The V gene lost 4 bases and the J gene lost 2 bases, with 12 bases spanning the gap. The CDR3 consists of 14 residues. The CDR3 nucleotides are TGCAGCGTTGCCTGGAGAGGGACCTACAATGAGCAGTTCTTC. Translating it yields CSVAWRGTYNEQFF.

This clonotype was counted at least ten times. V is TRBV12-3 or TRBV12-4 and J is TRBJ2-2, with 7 bases aligning to TRBD2. The CDR3 extends over 15 amino acids. The ends lost 6 bases at V and 5 bases at J; junction bases unmatched: 9. CDR3 protein: CASRLLRGVTGELFF. In DNA, the CDR3 is TGTGCCAGCAGGCTCCTACGGGGGGTAACCGGGGAGCTGTTTTTT.